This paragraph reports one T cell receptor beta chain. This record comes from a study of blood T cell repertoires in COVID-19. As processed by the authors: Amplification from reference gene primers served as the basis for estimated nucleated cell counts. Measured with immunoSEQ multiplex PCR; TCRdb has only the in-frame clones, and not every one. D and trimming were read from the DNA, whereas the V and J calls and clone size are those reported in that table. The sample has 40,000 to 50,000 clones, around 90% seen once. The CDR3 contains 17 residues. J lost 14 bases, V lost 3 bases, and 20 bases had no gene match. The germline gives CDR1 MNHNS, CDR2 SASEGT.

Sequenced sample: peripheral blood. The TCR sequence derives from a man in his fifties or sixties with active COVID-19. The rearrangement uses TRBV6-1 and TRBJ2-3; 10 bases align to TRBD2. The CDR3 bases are TGTGCCAGCAGTGATTCGGGGTCTAGCGGGAGTTGGTTTACTTCGTATTTT. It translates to CASSDSGSSGSWFTSYF.